This entry describes one TCR beta chain. Its antigen is unidentified. Measured with immunoSEQ multiplex PCR; TCRdb has only the in-frame clones, and not every one. The profile covers roughly 120,000 clones, with 90% to 95% appearing a single time and 0.65% to 0.9% taken by the ten largest. This specimen belongs to a study of siplizumab effects on memory and regulatory T cells. General study results and limits: Naive T cells apparently outstripped memory cells in diversity and seemed major alloresponse contributors.

The source of this sequence is a human donor in good health. Sequences were obtained from Tregs sorted from blood.

The CDR3 region is CASSYSRGQRGTEAFF. CDR3 DNA sequence: TGTGCCAGCAGTTACTCCCGGGGGCAAAGGGGGACTGAAGCTTTCTTT. The chain joins TRBV6-6 to TRBJ1-1, with a weak D call TRBD1 (6 bases). Trimming removed 0 bases at V and 5 bases at J, with 16 bases between. The CDR3 totals 16 residues. The germline V gene encodes CDR1 MNHNY and CDR2 SVGAGI (reference sequence).